These T cell receptor beta chains were read from a single sample in a study of early T cells in non-severe SARS-CoV-2 infection. TCRdb independently ran MiXCR on the 5' RACE reads; one entry per CDR3 protein. The data contain about 27,000 distinct CDR3 sequences, more than 4.5% of them singletons. Sequenced material: whole blood. All receptors derive from an adult who was a healthcare worker with PCR-confirmed SARS-CoV-2 infection or an uninfected control (not recorded which). Both conserved end residues are part of each CDR3. The order of the fields is clone size, V gene, J gene, D gene, CDR3 DNA, CDR3 protein. A D gene is named only where the DNA matches it firmly. A row's size may be missing; if present it is once, few, many or a size class.

clone size: many; V gene: TRBV6-1; J gene: TRBJ1-2; D gene: TRBD1; CDR3 DNA: TGTGCCAGCAGCAGGACAGGGGGCGCAAATGGCTACACCTTC; CDR3 protein: CASSRTGGANGYTF
clone size: many; V gene: TRBV7-3; J gene: TRBJ2-7; D gene: TRBD2; CDR3 DNA: TGTGCCAGCAGCGTTTCGGGGGGTTCCTACGAGCAGTACTTC; CDR3 protein: CASSVSGGSYEQYF
clone size: many; V gene: TRBV5-6; J gene: TRBJ1-2; D gene: TRBD1; CDR3 DNA: TGTGCCAGCAGGTTACAGGGGGAGTATGGCTACACCTTC; CDR3 protein: CASRLQGEYGYTF
clone size: many; V gene: TRBV2; J gene: TRBJ2-5; D gene: TRBD2; CDR3 DNA: TGTGCCAGCAGTCAACGGGGGGGTCAAGAGACCCAGTACTTC; CDR3 protein: CASSQRGGQETQYF
clone size: .; V gene: TRBV21-1; J gene: TRBJ1-2; D gene: .; CDR3 DNA: TGTGCCAGCAGCAATAGGGACAGGGGAATCGATGGCTACACCTTC; CDR3 protein: CASSNRDRGIDGYTF
clone size: many; V gene: TRBV5-1; J gene: TRBJ1-2; D gene: .; CDR3 DNA: TGCGCCAGCAGCTCTTACTCCGGGGCAACTAACTATGGCTACACCTTC; CDR3 protein: CASSSYSGATNYGYTF
clone size: many; V gene: TRBV7-7; J gene: TRBJ2-3; D gene: .; CDR3 DNA: TGTGCTAGCAGCCCAGGACTGCTGGATACGCAGTATTTT; CDR3 protein: CASSPGLLDTQYF
clone size: few; V gene: TRBV6-6; J gene: TRBJ2-7; D gene: .; CDR3 DNA: TGTGCCAGCAGCCCTCCGGGGGCGTTTTCTGACGAGCAGTACTTC; CDR3 protein: CASSPPGAFSDEQYF
clone size: .; V gene: TRBV27; J gene: TRBJ2-1; D gene: .; CDR3 DNA: TGTGCCAACGGTACAGACGGGGAATACTACAATGAGCAGTTCTTC; CDR3 protein: CANGTDGEYYNEQFF
clone size: many; V gene: TRBV20-1; J gene: TRBJ2-7; D gene: .; CDR3 DNA: TGCAGTGCTAGAGGCGAGGGTAGCCCCTTCTACGAGCAGTACTTC; CDR3 protein: CSARGEGSPFYEQYF
clone size: many; V gene: TRBV2; J gene: TRBJ2-7; D gene: .; CDR3 DNA: TGTGCCAGCAGCTCGGGGACTCTTCTTTACGAGCAGTACTTC; CDR3 protein: CASSSGTLLYEQYF
clone size: few; V gene: TRBV6-6; J gene: TRBJ2-5; D gene: .; CDR3 DNA: TGTGCCAGCAGTTCCGCGGAGGGCATTCCAGAAGAGACCCAGTACTTC; CDR3 protein: CASSSAEGIPEETQYF
clone size: many; V gene: TRBV3-1; J gene: TRBJ1-5; D gene: .; CDR3 DNA: TGTGCCAGCAGCCAAGGGGGGCCCCAGCATTTT; CDR3 protein: CASSQGGPQHF
clone size: many; V gene: TRBV2; J gene: TRBJ2-6; D gene: .; CDR3 DNA: TGTGCCAGCAGTGATTGGGTCCCCTTCTCTGGGGCCAACGTCCTGACTTTC; CDR3 protein: CASSDWVPFSGANVLTF
clone size: many; V gene: TRBV6-1; J gene: TRBJ2-3; D gene: .; CDR3 DNA: TGTGCCAGCAGTTCTACGTGGTCAGATACGCAGTATTTT; CDR3 protein: CASSSTWSDTQYF
clone size: .; V gene: TRBV27; J gene: TRBJ1-2; D gene: .; CDR3 DNA: TGTGCCAGCAGTTTCAAGGCTGGGTGGGGGTCCTCCTTC; CDR3 protein: CASSFKAGWGSSF
clone size: .; V gene: TRBV3-1; J gene: TRBJ1-2; D gene: TRBD1; CDR3 DNA: TGTGCCAGCAGCCAAGTGGGACAGGGGGTTTATAGCTATGGCTACACCTTC; CDR3 protein: CASSQVGQGVYSYGYTF
clone size: many; V gene: TRBV6-6; J gene: TRBJ2-3; D gene: TRBD1; CDR3 DNA: TGTGCCAGCAGTTACAACCCCAGGGACAGGGCCCGTAGGGGGTATTTGGATACGCAGTATTTT; CDR3 protein: CASSYNPRDRARRGYLDTQYF
clone size: many; V gene: TRBV3-1; J gene: TRBJ2-2; D gene: .; CDR3 DNA: TGTGCCAGCAGTCCTGGGGGTTCGAACACCGGGGAGCTGTTTTTT; CDR3 protein: CASSPGGSNTGELFF
clone size: .; V gene: TRBV15; J gene: TRBJ2-5; D gene: .; CDR3 DNA: TGTGCCACCAGCAGAGATACCACCCGGAAAGAGACCCAGTACTTC; CDR3 protein: CATSRDTTRKETQYF
clone size: many; V gene: TRBV27; J gene: TRBJ1-4; D gene: .; CDR3 DNA: TGTGCCAGCAAAGAGGACCTTAATGAAAAACTGTTTTTT; CDR3 protein: CASKEDLNEKLFF
clone size: many; V gene: TRBV4-2; J gene: TRBJ2-5; D gene: .; CDR3 DNA: TGTGCCAGCAGCCAAGATATCAGGGGCGAGACCCAGTACTTC; CDR3 protein: CASSQDIRGETQYF
clone size: few; V gene: TRBV10-3; J gene: TRBJ2-1; D gene: TRBD2; CDR3 DNA: TGTGCCATCGAGGCTAGCGGGGGTAATGAGCAGTTCTTC; CDR3 protein: CAIEASGGNEQFF
clone size: few; V gene: TRBV5-1; J gene: TRBJ2-3; D gene: .; CDR3 DNA: TGCGCCAGCAGCTTGGACAGGTCCCCCACAGATACGCAGTATTTT; CDR3 protein: CASSLDRSPTDTQYF
clone size: many; V gene: TRBV27; J gene: TRBJ2-2; D gene: .; CDR3 DNA: TGTGCCAGCAGTTTAGAGGGGCTGTCCACCGGGGAGCTGTTTTTT; CDR3 protein: CASSLEGLSTGELFF
clone size: many; V gene: TRBV19; J gene: TRBJ1-6; D gene: TRBD1; CDR3 DNA: TGTGCCAGTAGTAAGGGGGCAAATAATTCACCCCTCCACTTT; CDR3 protein: CASSKGANNSPLHF
clone size: few; V gene: TRBV2; J gene: TRBJ2-7; D gene: .; CDR3 DNA: TGTGCCAGCAGTGAAGGGGCAGGGAAGGTTTACGAGCAGTACTTC; CDR3 protein: CASSEGAGKVYEQYF
clone size: many; V gene: TRBV4-1; J gene: TRBJ1-1; D gene: .; CDR3 DNA: TGCGCCAGCAGCCAGAGCCCCATGGACACTGAAGCTTTCTTT; CDR3 protein: CASSQSPMDTEAFF
clone size: medium-sized; V gene: TRBV7-9; J gene: TRBJ1-2; D gene: .; CDR3 DNA: TGTGCCAGCAGCTTCGCAGGGGCGGGGAATGGCTACACCTTC; CDR3 protein: CASSFAGAGNGYTF
clone size: .; V gene: TRBV18; J gene: TRBJ1-6; D gene: .; CDR3 DNA: TGTGCCACCGCGGAGCGAAATTCACCCCTCCACTTT; CDR3 protein: CATAERNSPLHF
clone size: few; V gene: TRBV5-1; J gene: TRBJ2-2; D gene: .; CDR3 DNA: TGCGCCAGCAGCTTGGGCAGGTTCACCGGGGAGCTGTTTTTT; CDR3 protein: CASSLGRFTGELFF
clone size: few; V gene: TRBV3-1; J gene: TRBJ1-1; D gene: .; CDR3 DNA: TGTGCCAGCAGCCAACTAGACAGCGGAACTGAAGCTTTCTTT; CDR3 protein: CASSQLDSGTEAFF
clone size: .; V gene: TRBV4-3; J gene: TRBJ1-3; D gene: .; CDR3 DNA: TGCGCCAGCAGCCAAGTTGCTGGAAACACCATATATTTT; CDR3 protein: CASSQVAGNTIYF
clone size: few; V gene: TRBV9; J gene: TRBJ2-7; D gene: .; CDR3 DNA: TGTGCCAGCAGCCTCGGGGGCTCGGGTCAGGGTCACTACGAGCAGTACTTC; CDR3 protein: CASSLGGSGQGHYEQYF
clone size: many; V gene: TRBV18; J gene: TRBJ1-5; D gene: TRBD1; CDR3 DNA: TGTGCCAGCTCACCATCGACAGGGCCTAGCAATCAGCCCCAGCATTTT; CDR3 protein: CASSPSTGPSNQPQHF
clone size: .; V gene: TRBV5-1; J gene: TRBJ2-3; D gene: .; CDR3 DNA: TGCGCCAGCAGCTCCTCTAACGAAGATACGCAGTATTTT; CDR3 protein: CASSSSNEDTQYF
clone size: few; V gene: TRBV18; J gene: TRBJ2-2; D gene: .; CDR3 DNA: TGTGCCAGCTCACCATTTACAGTAGCGAACACCGGGGAGCTGTTTTTT; CDR3 protein: CASSPFTVANTGELFF
clone size: many; V gene: TRBV5-4; J gene: TRBJ2-1; D gene: TRBD1; CDR3 DNA: TGTGCCAGCAGCTTGAGTTCTAGGGGGCACAATGAGCAGTTCTTC; CDR3 protein: CASSLSSRGHNEQFF
clone size: medium-sized; V gene: TRBV11-3; J gene: TRBJ2-3; D gene: .; CDR3 DNA: TGTGCCAGCAGCCCGGGACCAAGCACAGATACGCAGTATTTT; CDR3 protein: CASSPGPSTDTQYF
clone size: many; V gene: TRBV3-1; J gene: TRBJ2-7; D gene: TRBD1; CDR3 DNA: TGTGCCAGCAGCCTCGGACAGGGGGCCTACGAGCAGTACTTC; CDR3 protein: CASSLGQGAYEQYF
clone size: .; V gene: TRBV3-1; J gene: TRBJ2-5; D gene: .; CDR3 DNA: TGTGCCAGCAGCCAACAGGGGGGGCCGGAAGAGACCCAGTACTTC; CDR3 protein: CASSQQGGPEETQYF
clone size: many; V gene: TRBV6-1; J gene: TRBJ2-1; D gene: TRBD1; CDR3 DNA: TGTGCCAGCAGTGAACGGGACAGGAGACACAATGAGCAGTTCTTC; CDR3 protein: CASSERDRRHNEQFF